Here is one T cell receptor beta chain with its context. Its cognate antigen is unknown. The entry originates in a study of regulatory T cells in long-lasting Graves disease. Study-level background: Persistent Graves' disease denoted over 5 years of antithyroid drugs plus positive TSH receptor antibodies. Study-wide findings and caveats: Samples came from peripheral blood alone, without thyroid tissue. Persistent disease preferred TRBV28, TRBJ1-2 and TRBJ2-5; new disease, TRBV20-1 and TRBJ2-1.

Trimming shortened V by 1 base and J by 4 bases, and 17 bases separated the two germline ends. The germline V gene has CDR1 SGHRS and CDR2 YFSETQ. The CDR3 contains 16 residues. Time point defined: persistent/refractory GD, antithyroid drugs over 5 years with positive TRAb. PBMCs were the source of the RNA used for TCR sequencing. Libraries of TCR beta came from iRepertoire HTBI primers plus Arm-PCR of CDR3 regions. As handled by the study authors: Sequenced samples collectively carried 55 to 80 TRBV and about 15 TRBJ segments. MiXCR, run by TCRdb on the multiplex PCR reads, gives a single entry per CDR3 protein. In this record, the V and J calls reflect TCRdb's handling and not the investigators' own analysis. In the table there are approximately 400,000 distinct CDR3 sequences, around a quarter of which are singletons.

The V call is TRBV5-1, the J call TRBJ2-5; weak D call: TRBD1 (5 bases). The sequence was collected from a female donor with Graves disease. The material sequenced was peripheral blood mononuclear cells (PBMCs), taken when the disease was refractory, from a patient treated with antithyroid drugs. The CDR3 sequence is CASSLLSQGITETQYF. The DNA for the CDR3 is TGCGCCAGCAGCTTGCTTTCCCAGGGAATAACAGAGACCCAGTACTTC. The whole variable domain, filled in from reference TRBV5-1 and TRBJ2-5, reads KAGVTQTPRYLIKTRGQQVTLSCSPISGHRSVSWYQQTPGQGLQFLFEYFSETQRNKGNFPGRFSGRQFSNSRSEMNVSTLELGDSALYLCASSLLSQGITETQYFGPGTRLLVL.